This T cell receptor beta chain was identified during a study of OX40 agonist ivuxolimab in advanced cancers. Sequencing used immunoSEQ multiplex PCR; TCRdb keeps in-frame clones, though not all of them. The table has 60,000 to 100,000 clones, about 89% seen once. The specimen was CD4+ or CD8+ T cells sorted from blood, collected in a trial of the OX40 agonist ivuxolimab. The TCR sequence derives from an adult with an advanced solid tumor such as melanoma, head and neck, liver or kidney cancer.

The CDR3 loop is CASSLGLGYSNQPQHF. The CDR3, as DNA: TGTGCCAGCAGTTTGGGGTTGGGGTATAGCAATCAGCCCCAGCATTTT. The V and J genes are TRBV6-5 and TRBJ1-5, with D unresolved. V shed 4 bases and J shed 0 bases, with 13 bases lying between them. CDR1 and CDR2 (germline): MNHEY, SVGAGI. The length of the CDR3 is 16 residues.